The 28 T cell receptor beta chains given below trace back to one sample, sequenced in a study of blood T cell repertoires in COVID-19. Repertoires were generated with immunoSEQ multiplex PCR, while TCRdb's copy carries only in-frame clones and drops some. Among roughly 260,000 clones listed, about nine tenths were seen once. The specimen sequenced was peripheral blood. These receptors were collected from a man in his 60s who had recovered from COVID-19.

This sequence joins TRBV6-1 and TRBJ2-7, with a possible D match to TRBD1 (6 bases). The CDR3 is 15 residues long. Germline V CDR1 and CDR2: MNHNS, SASEGT. V was pared by 3 bases and J by 5 bases, with 17 bases between. CDR3 sequence: CASSDNRARADEQYF. CDR3 nucleotide sequence: TGTGCCAGCAGTGACAACAGGGCCCGAGCGGACGAGCAGTACTTC.

This clone was recorded once. This sequence joins TRBV5-6 and TRBJ2-1; TRBD1 agrees at 8 bases. The junction had 9 bases not matched to a gene; V was cut back by 5 bases and J by 2 bases. The CDR3 loop spans 16 amino acids. Germline V gene data show CDR1 as SGHDT and CDR2 as YYEEEE. CDR3 sequence: CASRSSGQGPYNEQFF. Written as DNA, the CDR3 is TGTGCCAGCAGATCGTCCGGACAGGGTCCCTACAATGAGCAGTTCTTC.

The chain uses TRBV4-1 and TRBJ1-5; 7 bases agree with TRBD1. The germline gives CDR1 MGHRA, CDR2 YSYEKL. V dropped 6 bases and J dropped 5; count of bases not matched to a gene: 13. The CDR3 extends over 16 amino acids. In DNA, the CDR3 is TGCGCCAGCAGTCGATTTAAGGACAGGAGTGATCAGCCCCAGCATTTT. Translating gives CASSRFKDRSDQPQHF.

The V gene is TRBV7-8, the J gene TRBJ1-5; TRBD1 matches at 7 bases. The V gene end was trimmed by 5 bases and the J gene end by 3 bases; junction bases not matched to a gene: 7. The CDR3 loop spans 15 amino acids. Germline V gene data show CDR1 as SGHVS and CDR2 as FQNEAQ. CDR3 sequence reads: CASSRTQGYNQPQHF. CDR3 in DNA: TGTGCCAGCAGCCGCACACAGGGGTACAATCAGCCCCAGCATTTT. Full variable domain (remainder filled in from reference TRBV7-8 and TRBJ1-5): GAGVSQSPRYKVAKRGQDVALRCDPISGHVSLFWYQQALGQGPEFLTYFQNEAQLDKSGLPSDRFFAERPEGSVSTLKIQRTQQEDSAVYLCASSRTQGYNQPQHFGDGTRLSIL.

The CDR3 region has the DNA TGTGCCAGCAGTGGCCGTGGACAGGCCCGCCTACTAATGAACACTGAAGCTTTCTTT. It specifies CASSGRGQARLLMNTEAFF. The chain links TRBV6-1 to TRBJ1-1; 7 bases match TRBD1. Germline V lookup: CDR1 MNHNS, CDR2 SASEGT. This CDR3 region has 19 residues. J lost 0 bases, V lost 4 bases, and 17 bases had no gene match.

This chain connects TRBV6-5 to TRBJ2-7, with 9 bases matching TRBD1. This CDR3 has 15 amino acids. The V and J ends lost 6 bases and 2 bases, in that order; junction bases with no gene match: 8. Germline CDR1 reads MNHEY; CDR2 reads SVGAGI. The CDR3 protein is CASRMTGGGPYEQYF. In nucleotides, the CDR3 is TGTGCCAGCAGGATGACAGGGGGGGGCCCCTACGAGCAGTACTTC.

The J gene is TRBJ2-1, the V gene TRBV6-5; D perhaps matches TRBD2 (6 bases). Germline CDR1 and CDR2: MNHEY and SVGAGI. The V and J ends lost 5 bases and 1 base respectively, with 12 bases between them. The length of the CDR3 is 15 residues. Written as DNA, the CDR3 is TGTGCCAGCAGTCCGGGACTGAAATCCTACAATGAGCAGTTCTTC. It yields the protein CASSPGLKSYNEQFF.

The chain is built from TRBV6-1 and TRBJ2-3; D is possibly TRBD1 (5 bases). CDR3 length: 12 amino acids. Trimming took 3 bases from V and 11 from J, leaving 12 bases between them. Germline CDR1 reads MNHNS; CDR2 reads SASEGT. In nucleotides, the CDR3 is TGTGCCAGCAGTGACGGCGCAGGGCGGCAGTATTTT. As protein: CASSDGAGRQYF.

V is TRBV11-2 and J is TRBJ2-1; 7 nucleotides line up with TRBD2. The CDR3 loop spans 16 amino acids. Per the germline V gene, CDR1 is SGHAT and CDR2 is FQNNGV. J gave up 2 bases and V 0 bases, and 4 bases lay outside the gene matches. The CDR3 sequence: CASSLEGGGPYNEQFF. The CDR3 region has the DNA TGTGCCAGCAGCTTAGAAGGCGGGGGACCCTACAATGAGCAGTTCTTC. Together with reference TRBV11-2 and TRBJ2-1, the CDR3 gives the full variable domain: EAGVAQSPRYKIIEKRQSVAFWCNPISGHATLYWYQQILGQGPKLLIQFQNNGVVDDSQLPKDRFSAERLKGVDSTLKIQPAKLEDSAVYLCASSLEGGGPYNEQFFGPGTRLTVL.

In nucleotides, the CDR3 is TGTGCCAGCAATCCCAGGGGAGCTAACACTGAAGCTTTCTTT. Protein product: CASNPRGANTEAFF. The J gene is TRBJ1-1, the V gene TRBV2; D perhaps matches TRBD1 (6 bases). The CDR3 has 14 residues. V lost 7 bases to trimming and J lost 2 bases, with 14 bases between them. In germline, CDR1 is SNHLY, CDR2 FYNNEI.

V is TRBV6-5 and J is TRBJ2-3; tentative D call: TRBD1 (5 bases). Germline-derived CDR1 and CDR2 are MNHEY and SVGAGI. V was trimmed by 8 bases and J by 4 bases, leaving 13 bases between them. This CDR3 has 13 amino acids. The CDR3 spells CASGVLTADTQYF. CDR3 coding DNA: TGTGCCAGCGGGGTTTTGACAGCAGATACGCAGTATTTT.

This sequence joins TRBV6-2 or TRBV6-3 and TRBJ2-7; 9 positions match TRBD1. Per the germline V gene, CDR1 is MNHEY and CDR2 is SVGEGT. This CDR3 is 17 amino acids long. V shed 2 bases and J 2 bases; nucleotides not matched to a gene: 10. This chain's CDR3 is CASSYQHPGQGTYEQYF. The CDR3 DNA follows: TGTGCCAGCAGTTACCAACATCCGGGACAGGGTACCTACGAGCAGTACTTC.

The rearrangement joins TRBV5-5 to TRBJ2-7, with TRBD1 identical over 9 bases. The CDR3 spans 16 residues. Germline V gives CDR1 SGHKS, CDR2 YYEKEE (reference sequence). V gave up 1 base and J gave up 6 bases; unmatched junction bases: 11. CDR3 in amino acids: CASSLKGDRVSFEQYF. The CDR3 region has the DNA TGTGCCAGCAGCTTGAAGGGGGACAGGGTATCGTTCGAGCAGTACTTC. The full variable domain, with the rest looked up from reference TRBV5-5 and TRBJ2-7, is DAGVTQSPTHLIKTRGQQVTLRCSPISGHKSVSWYQQVLGQGPQFIFQYYEKEERGRGNFPDRFSARQFPNYSSELNVNALLLGDSALYLCASSLKGDRVSFEQYFGPGTRLTVT.

This clone was seen only once. One end of the junction does not line up with germline, which may come from a read error. The chain uses TRBV4-2 and TRBJ1-1; 7 positions match TRBD1. This CDR3 spans 13 amino acids. Germline CDR1 is LGHNA and CDR2 is YNFKEQ. The CDR3 nucleotides read TGTGCCAGCAGTCAAGACAGGGCCGGTGAAGCTTTCTTT. Protein product: CASSQDRAGEAFF.

Points on this clone: Within the sample, other DNA sequences also encode this same CDR3. The V gene is TRBV5-1, the J gene TRBJ2-2; maybe TRBD1 (6 bases). V was clipped by 0 bases and J by 3 bases, with 9 bases between them. The CDR3 covers 15 residues. CDR1 is SGHRS and CDR2 is YFSETQ in the germline V gene. The CDR3 loop is CASSLDRADTGELFF. CDR3 sequence (DNA): TGCGCCAGCAGCTTGGACAGGGCGGACACCGGGGAGCTGTTTTTT.

This clone was counted at least ten times. This chain's CDR3 is CASSPDSRQYF. For the CDR3, the DNA is TGTGCCAGCTCACCAGACAGTCGGCAGTATTTT. The V and J genes are TRBV18 and TRBJ2-3, with D tentatively TRBD1 (5 bases). Deletions cut 2 bases from V and 11 bases from J, with 8 bases between. This CDR3 is built from 11 residues. Germline loops: CDR1 KGHSH, CDR2 LQKENI.

The chain uses TRBV6-2 or TRBV6-3 and TRBJ1-2, with TRBD1 matching over 11 bases. CDR1 and CDR2 (germline): MNHEY, SVGEGT. There are 13 residues in the CDR3. V gave up 5 bases and J gave up 7 bases; unmatched junction bases: 3. CDR3: CASSRTGGSGYTF. The CDR3 region has the DNA TGTGCCAGCAGTCGGACAGGGGGCAGTGGCTACACCTTC.

The rearrangement links TRBV7-3 to TRBJ1-6, with 11 bases lining up with TRBD1. The CDR3 extends over 16 amino acids. Per the germline V gene, CDR1 is SGHTA and CDR2 is FQGTGA. V trimming: 0 bases; J trimming: 10 bases; junction bases outside the gene matches: 5. CDR3 in DNA: TGTGCCAGCAGCTTAACGCCGGACAGGGGGCTCTCACCCCTCCACTTT. The encoded protein is CASSLTPDRGLSPLHF. The variable domain in full, completed from reference TRBV7-3 and TRBJ1-6, reads GAGVSQTPSNKVTEKGKYVELRCDPISGHTALYWYRQSLGQGPEFLIYFQGTGAADDSGLPNDRFFAVRPEGSVSTLKIQRTERGDSAVYLCASSLTPDRGLSPLHFGNGTRLTVT.

The chain links TRBV24-1 to TRBJ2-5; 9 bases match TRBD1. CDR1 is KGHDR, CDR2 SFDVKD, per germline. There are 15 residues in the CDR3. V dropped 4 bases and J dropped 2; count of bases not matched to a gene: 4. The DNA of the CDR3 is TGTGCCACCAGTGAAGCCGGGACAGGGCAAGAGACCCAGTACTTC. Residues: CATSEAGTGQETQYF.

The rearrangement joins TRBV6-5 to TRBJ2-5, with a weak D call TRBD2 (7 bases). The V gene lost 2 bases and the J gene lost 5 bases, with 18 bases spanning the gap. CDR1 is MNHEY and CDR2 is SVGAGI in the germline V gene. This CDR3 has 16 residues. CDR3 loop: CASSYLSLGGLETQYF. The CDR3, as DNA: TGTGCCAGCAGTTACCTCTCACTGGGGGGGCTTGAGACCCAGTACTTC.

The chain carries TRBV7-3 and TRBJ2-2; 13 bases fit TRBD2. The CDR3 contains 17 residues. With V trimmed by 5 bases and J by 3 bases, 6 bases remained unmatched. Germline values: CDR1 SGHTA, CDR2 FQGTGA. The DNA for the CDR3 is TGTGCCAGCAGCCCTAGACTAGCGGGGGGAGACACCGGGGAGCTGTTTTTT. It is translated as CASSPRLAGGDTGELFF.

This rearrangement joins TRBV4-2 to TRBJ2-7, with a weak D call TRBD2 (5 bases). V shed 4 bases and J shed 2 bases, with 18 bases lying between them. The germline CDR1 and CDR2 sequences are LGHNA and YNFKEQ. This CDR3 region has 16 residues. DNA for the CDR3: TGTGCCAGCAGCCTGGATCGGGATCCGGGCCCCTACGAGCAGTACTTC. Its protein is CASSLDRDPGPYEQYF.

The chain is built from TRBV7-2 and TRBJ2-7; 10 bases agree with TRBD2. The trim removed 3 bases at V and 6 bases at J, leaving 2 bases unmatched. In germline, CDR1 is SGHTA, CDR2 FQGNSA. The CDR3 length is 13 residues. CDR3 loop: CASSFGTSAEQYF. The CDR3 DNA sequence: TGTGCCAGCAGCTTCGGGACTAGCGCCGAGCAGTACTTC. Based on the CDR3 plus reference TRBV7-2 and TRBJ2-7, the full variable domain is GAGVSQSPSNKVTEKGKDVELRCDPISGHTALYWYRQSLGQGLEFLIYFQGNSAPDKSGLPSDRFSAERTGGSVSTLTIQRTQQEDSAVYLCASSFGTSAEQYFGPGTRLTVT.

This chain uses TRBV5-5 with TRBJ1-6; the D is unclear. Between the trimmed V and J ends, which lost 4 bases and 0 bases, there was a span of 11 bases. Germline CDR1 reads SGHKS; CDR2 reads YYEKEE (reference sequence). This CDR3 has 16 amino acids. The CDR3 reads CASSRERSSYNSPLHF. DNA for the CDR3: TGTGCCAGCAGCAGGGAGAGGAGCTCCTATAATTCACCCCTCCACTTT.

This clone was counted once. Other DNA sequences within the sample encode an identical CDR3. J is TRBJ2-3 and V is TRBV6-5; 8 nucleotides line up with TRBD1. CDR1 and CDR2 from the germline V gene are MNHEY and SVGAGI. The CDR3 spans 15 residues. V lost 5 bases and J lost 0; bases outside the gene matches: 4. The CDR3 DNA is TGTGCCAGCAGTCTCGACAGGGGCAGCACAGATACGCAGTATTTT. Amino acid sequence: CASSLDRGSTDTQYF.

Only one count was recorded for this clone. V is TRBV11-2 and J is TRBJ1-2; no firm D call. The CDR3 totals 16 residues. The germline gives CDR1 SGHAT, CDR2 FQNNGV. V lost 5 bases and J 0 bases, leaving 16 bases between the germline ends. The CDR3 is CASSHRERTSNYGYTF. The CDR3 region has the DNA TGTGCCAGCAGCCACCGGGAGCGAACCTCTAACTATGGCTACACCTTC.

This clone was seen a handful of times. J is TRBJ2-2 and V is TRBV4-2, with TRBD2 matching 16 bases. The germline CDR1 and CDR2 sequences are LGHNA and YNFKEQ. The CDR3 runs to 16 residues. After removal of 11 bases from V and 3 bases from J, the junction contained 6 bases not matched to a gene. As DNA, the CDR3 is TGTGCCGTGGGACTAGCGGGGGGGCCTGACACCGGGGAGCTGTTTTTT. Amino acid sequence: CAVGLAGGPDTGELFF.

This clone was counted once. V usage is TRBV7-8 and J usage is TRBJ1-6, with a tentative D call TRBD1 (5 bases). The CDR3 extends over 14 amino acids. The V end was cut by 7 bases, the J end by 4 bases, with 11 bases between. Per the germline V gene, CDR1 is SGHVS and CDR2 is FQNEAQ. The CDR3: CASTRTTYNSPLHF. CDR3 bases: TGTGCCAGCACCAGGACAACTTATAATTCACCCCTCCACTTT.